This TCR beta chain was sequenced in a study of blood T cells in healthy people across ages. Alongside a J-beta primer mix, a sample-barcoded 5' primer served in a second PCR lasting about 7 to 12 cycles. Each TCR beta cDNA got a 12-nucleotide random molecular identifier. TCRdb re-analysed the 5' RACE reads in MiXCR, keeping a single row per CDR3 protein. The profile shows 1.5 million to 1.8 million distinct CDR3 sequences, approximately 43% of them singletons. This clonotype was seen only a few times. This clonotype was sampled from a woman younger than 35 in good health. The sequenced sample was blood.

The CDR3 reads CSVYSTSSYEQYF. CDR3 sequence (DNA): TGCAGCGTTTATAGCACGAGCTCCTACGAGCAGTACTTC. The chain employs TRBV29-1 and TRBJ2-7, with D unclear. The V gene's germline CDR1 is SQVTM and CDR2 ANQGSEA. The CDR3 length is 13 residues. V lost 5 bases and J lost 0, with 11 bases in between.